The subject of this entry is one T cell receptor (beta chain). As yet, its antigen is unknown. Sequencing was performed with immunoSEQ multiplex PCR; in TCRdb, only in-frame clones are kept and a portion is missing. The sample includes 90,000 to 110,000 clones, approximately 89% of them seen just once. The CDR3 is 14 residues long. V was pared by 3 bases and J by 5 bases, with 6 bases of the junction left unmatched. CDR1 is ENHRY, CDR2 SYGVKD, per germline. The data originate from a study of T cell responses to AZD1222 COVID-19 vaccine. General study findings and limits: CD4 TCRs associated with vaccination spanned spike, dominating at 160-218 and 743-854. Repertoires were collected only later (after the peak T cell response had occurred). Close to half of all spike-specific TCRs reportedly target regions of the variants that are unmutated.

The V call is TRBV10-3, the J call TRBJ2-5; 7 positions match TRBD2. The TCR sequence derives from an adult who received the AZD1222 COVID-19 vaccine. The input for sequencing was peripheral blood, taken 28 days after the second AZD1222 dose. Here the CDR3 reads CAISDGLEGETQYF. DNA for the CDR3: TGTGCCATCAGTGATGGACTAGAGGGGGAGACCCAGTACTTC.